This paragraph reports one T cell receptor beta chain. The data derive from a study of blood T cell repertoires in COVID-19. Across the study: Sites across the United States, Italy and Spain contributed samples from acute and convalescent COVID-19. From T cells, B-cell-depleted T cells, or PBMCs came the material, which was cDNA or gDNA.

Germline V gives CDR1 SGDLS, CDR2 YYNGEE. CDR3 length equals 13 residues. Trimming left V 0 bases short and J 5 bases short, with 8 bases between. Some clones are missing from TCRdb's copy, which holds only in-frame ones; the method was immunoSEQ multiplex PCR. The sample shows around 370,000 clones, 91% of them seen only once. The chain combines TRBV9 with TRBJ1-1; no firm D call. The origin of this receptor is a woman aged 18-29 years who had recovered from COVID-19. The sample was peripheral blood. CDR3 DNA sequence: TGTGCCAGCAGCGTAGCTGAGGGAACTGAAGCTTTCTTT. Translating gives CASSVAEGTEAFF.